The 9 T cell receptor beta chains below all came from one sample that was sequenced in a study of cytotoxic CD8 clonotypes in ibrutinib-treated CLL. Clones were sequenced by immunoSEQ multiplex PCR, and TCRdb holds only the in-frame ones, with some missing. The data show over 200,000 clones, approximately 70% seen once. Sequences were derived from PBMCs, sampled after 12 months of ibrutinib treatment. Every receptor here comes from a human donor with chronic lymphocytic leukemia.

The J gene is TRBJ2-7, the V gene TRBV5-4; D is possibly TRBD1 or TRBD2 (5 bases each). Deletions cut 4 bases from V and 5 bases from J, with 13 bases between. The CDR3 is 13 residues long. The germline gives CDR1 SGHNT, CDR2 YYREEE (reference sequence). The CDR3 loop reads CASSTTGTDEQYF. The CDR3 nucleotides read TGTGCCAGCAGCACAACCGGGACCGACGAGCAGTACTTC.

CDR3 sequence reads: CASSPREQSYEQYF. CDR3 nucleotide sequence: TGCGCCAGCAGCCCGCGGGAGCAATCCTACGAGCAGTACTTC. The chain employs TRBV4-3 and TRBJ2-7, with TRBD2 matching over 7 bases. With 4 bases clipped from V and 1 base from J, the junction kept 4 bases outside the gene matches. Germline CDR1 LGHNA, CDR2 YSLEER. The CDR3 loop spans 14 amino acids.

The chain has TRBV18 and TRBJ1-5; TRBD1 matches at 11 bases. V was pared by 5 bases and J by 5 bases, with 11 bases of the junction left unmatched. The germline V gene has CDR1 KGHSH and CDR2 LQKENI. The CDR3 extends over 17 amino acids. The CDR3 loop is CASSSVIRTGGDQPQHF. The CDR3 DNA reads TGTGCCAGCTCATCCGTCATTAGGACAGGGGGCGATCAGCCCCAGCATTTT.

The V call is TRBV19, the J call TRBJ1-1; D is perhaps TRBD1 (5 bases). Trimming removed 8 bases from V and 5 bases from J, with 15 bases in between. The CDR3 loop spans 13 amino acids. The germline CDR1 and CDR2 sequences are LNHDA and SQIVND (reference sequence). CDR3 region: CASAFQGGTEAFF. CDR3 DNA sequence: TGTGCCAGTGCCTTCCAGGGTGGGACTGAAGCTTTCTTT.

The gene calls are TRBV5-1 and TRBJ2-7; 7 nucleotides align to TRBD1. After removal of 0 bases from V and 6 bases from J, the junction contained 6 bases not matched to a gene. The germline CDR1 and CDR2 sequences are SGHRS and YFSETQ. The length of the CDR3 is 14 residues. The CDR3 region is CASSLEGQTLEQYF. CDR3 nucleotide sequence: TGCGCCAGCAGCTTGGAGGGACAGACCCTCGAGCAGTACTTC. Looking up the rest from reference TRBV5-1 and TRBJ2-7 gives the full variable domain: KAGVTQTPRYLIKTRGQQVTLSCSPISGHRSVSWYQQTPGQGLQFLFEYFSETQRNKGNFPGRFSGRQFSNSRSEMNVSTLELGDSALYLCASSLEGQTLEQYFGPGTRLTVT.

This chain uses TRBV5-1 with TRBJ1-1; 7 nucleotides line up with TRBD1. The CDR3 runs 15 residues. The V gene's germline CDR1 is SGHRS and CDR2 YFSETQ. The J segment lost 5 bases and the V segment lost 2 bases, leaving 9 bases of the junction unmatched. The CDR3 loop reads CASSLMTGTGTEAFF. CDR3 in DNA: TGCGCCAGCAGCTTAATGACAGGGACTGGGACTGAAGCTTTCTTT.

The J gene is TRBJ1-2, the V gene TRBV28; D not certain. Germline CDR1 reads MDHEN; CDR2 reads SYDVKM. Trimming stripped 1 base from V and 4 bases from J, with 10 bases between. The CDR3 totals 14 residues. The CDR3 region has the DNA TGTGCCAGCAGTTTATCCGCGGATTTCTATGGCTACACCTTC. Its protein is CASSLSADFYGYTF.

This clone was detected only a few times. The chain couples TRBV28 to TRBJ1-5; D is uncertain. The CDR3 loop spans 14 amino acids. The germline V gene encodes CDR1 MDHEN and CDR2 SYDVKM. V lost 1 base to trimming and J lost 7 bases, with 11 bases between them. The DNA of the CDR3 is TGTGCCAGCAGTTTATCGTTTACGCGGCAGCCCCAGCATTTT. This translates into CASSLSFTRQPQHF.

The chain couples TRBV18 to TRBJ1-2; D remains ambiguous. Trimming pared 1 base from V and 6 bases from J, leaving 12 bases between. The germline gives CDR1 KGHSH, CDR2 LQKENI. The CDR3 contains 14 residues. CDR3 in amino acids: CASSPQLSADGYTF. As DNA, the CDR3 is TGTGCCAGCTCACCACAGTTGTCAGCGGATGGCTACACCTTC.